This T cell receptor beta chain was sequenced during a study of blood T cell repertoires in COVID-19. This CDR3 is built from 16 residues. Germline CDR1 and CDR2: SNHLY and FYNNEI. V dropped 3 bases and J dropped 0 bases, with 12 bases sitting between them. Original analysis: Estimation of nucleated cell counts relied on the amplification of reference gene primers. The assay was immunoSEQ multiplex PCR, and TCRdb's table has in-frame clones only and misses some. That table gives V, J and clone size, and the DNA gave D and trimming. The repertoire consists of roughly 250,000 clones, with 80% to 85% occurring once and the leading ten covering more than 15%.

The sample comprised peripheral blood. The source of this sequence is a person between 65 and 79 years old with COVID-19, enrolled during active disease. This chain links TRBV2 with TRBJ1-5, with no clear D. CDR3: CASSEVMGDSNQPQHF. In DNA form, the CDR3 reads TGTGCCAGCAGTGAGGTCATGGGAGATAGCAATCAGCCCCAGCATTTT.